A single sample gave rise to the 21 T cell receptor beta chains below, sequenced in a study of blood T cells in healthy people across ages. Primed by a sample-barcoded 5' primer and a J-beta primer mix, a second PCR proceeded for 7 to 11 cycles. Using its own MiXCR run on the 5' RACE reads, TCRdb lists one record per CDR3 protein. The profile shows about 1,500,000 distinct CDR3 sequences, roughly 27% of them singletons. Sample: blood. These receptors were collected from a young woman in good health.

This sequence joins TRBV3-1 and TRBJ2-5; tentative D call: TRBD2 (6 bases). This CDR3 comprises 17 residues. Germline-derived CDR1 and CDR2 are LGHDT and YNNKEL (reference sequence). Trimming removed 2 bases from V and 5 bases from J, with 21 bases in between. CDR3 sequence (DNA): TGTGCCAGCAGCCAATCATCCGGGACTGGTCCTAGGGAGACCCAGTACTTC. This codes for CASSQSSGTGPRETQYF.

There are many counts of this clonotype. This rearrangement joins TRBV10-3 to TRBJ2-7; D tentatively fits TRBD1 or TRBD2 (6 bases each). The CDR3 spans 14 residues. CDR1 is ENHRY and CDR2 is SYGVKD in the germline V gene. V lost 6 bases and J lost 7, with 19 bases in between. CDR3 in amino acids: CAIRETGTGREQYF. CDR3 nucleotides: TGTGCCATCAGAGAGACAGGCACCGGGAGAGAGCAGTACTTC.

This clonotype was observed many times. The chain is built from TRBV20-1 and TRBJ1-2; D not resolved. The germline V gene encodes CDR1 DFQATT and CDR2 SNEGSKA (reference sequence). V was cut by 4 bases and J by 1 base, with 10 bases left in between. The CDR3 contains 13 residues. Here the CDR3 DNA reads TGCAGTGCTAACCCGGGATTTAACTATGGCTACACCTTC. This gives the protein CSANPGFNYGYTF.

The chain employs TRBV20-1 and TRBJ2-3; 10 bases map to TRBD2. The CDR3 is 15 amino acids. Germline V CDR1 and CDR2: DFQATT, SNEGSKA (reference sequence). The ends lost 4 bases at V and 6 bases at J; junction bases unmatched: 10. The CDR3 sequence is CSANKRGGSGDTQYF. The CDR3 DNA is TGCAGTGCTAACAAGCGGGGGGGCTCCGGGGATACGCAGTATTTT.

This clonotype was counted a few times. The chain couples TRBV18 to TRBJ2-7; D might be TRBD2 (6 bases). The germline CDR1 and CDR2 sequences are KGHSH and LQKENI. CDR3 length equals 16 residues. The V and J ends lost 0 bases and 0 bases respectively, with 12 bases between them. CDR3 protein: CASSPPRAGSSYEQYF. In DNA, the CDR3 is TGTGCCAGCTCACCACCGAGGGCCGGGAGCTCCTACGAGCAGTACTTC.

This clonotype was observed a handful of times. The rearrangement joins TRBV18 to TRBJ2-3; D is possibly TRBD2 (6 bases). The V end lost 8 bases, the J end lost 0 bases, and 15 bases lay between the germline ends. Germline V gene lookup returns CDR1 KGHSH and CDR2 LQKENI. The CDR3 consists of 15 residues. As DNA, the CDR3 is TGTGCCAGCCACTTGGCGGGGACTAGCACAGATACGCAGTATTTT. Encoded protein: CASHLAGTSTDTQYF. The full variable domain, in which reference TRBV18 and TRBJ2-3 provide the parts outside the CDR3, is NAGVMQNPRHLVRRRGQEARLRCSPMKGHSHVYWYRQLPEEGLKFMVYLQKENIIDESGMPKERFSAEFPKEGPSILRIQQVVRGDSAAYFCASHLAGTSTDTQYFGPGTRLTVL.

The CDR3 loop reads CASSEQGHNEQFF. CDR3 in DNA: TGTGCCAGCAGTGAACAGGGCCACAATGAGCAGTTCTTC. The J gene is TRBJ2-1, the V gene TRBV25-1; the D gene is possibly TRBD1 (5 bases). Germline loops: CDR1 MGHDK, CDR2 SYGVNS. Trimming stripped 2 bases from V and 5 bases from J, with 7 bases between. The CDR3 length is 13 residues.

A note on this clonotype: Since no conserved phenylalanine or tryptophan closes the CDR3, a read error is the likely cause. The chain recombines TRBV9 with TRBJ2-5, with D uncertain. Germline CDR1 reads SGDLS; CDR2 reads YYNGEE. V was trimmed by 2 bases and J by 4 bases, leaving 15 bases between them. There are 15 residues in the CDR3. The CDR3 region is CASSVGSSISETQYC. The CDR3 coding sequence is TGTGCCAGCAGCGTGGGATCGAGCATTTCAGAGACCCAGTACTGC.

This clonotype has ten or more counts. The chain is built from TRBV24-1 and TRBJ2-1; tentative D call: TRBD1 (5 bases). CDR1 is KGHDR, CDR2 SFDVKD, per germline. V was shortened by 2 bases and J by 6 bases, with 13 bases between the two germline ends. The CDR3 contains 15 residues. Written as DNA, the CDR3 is TGTGCCACCAGTGATTCCCCCAGGGTATCCAATGAGCAGTTCTTC. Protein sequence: CATSDSPRVSNEQFF.

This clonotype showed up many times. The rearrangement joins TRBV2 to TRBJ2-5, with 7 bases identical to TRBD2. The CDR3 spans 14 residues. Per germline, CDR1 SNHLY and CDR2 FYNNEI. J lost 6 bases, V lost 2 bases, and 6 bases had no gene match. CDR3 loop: CASSEPGAGKTQYF. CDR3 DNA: TGTGCCAGCAGTGAACCCGGAGCGGGGAAGACCCAGTACTTC.

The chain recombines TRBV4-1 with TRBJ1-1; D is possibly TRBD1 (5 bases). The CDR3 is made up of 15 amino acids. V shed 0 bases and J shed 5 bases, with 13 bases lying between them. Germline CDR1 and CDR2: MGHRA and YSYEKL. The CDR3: CASSQDWGGRTEAFF. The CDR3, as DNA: TGCGCCAGCAGCCAAGATTGGGGGGGACGGACTGAAGCTTTCTTT.

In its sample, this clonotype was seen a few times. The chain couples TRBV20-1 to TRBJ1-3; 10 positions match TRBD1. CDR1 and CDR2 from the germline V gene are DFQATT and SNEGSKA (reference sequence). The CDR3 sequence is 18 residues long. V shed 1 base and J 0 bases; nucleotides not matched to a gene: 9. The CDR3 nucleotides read TGCAGTGCTAGAGGGGGTGGACAGGGGGATTTCTCTGGAAACACCATATATTTT. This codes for CSARGGGQGDFSGNTIYF.

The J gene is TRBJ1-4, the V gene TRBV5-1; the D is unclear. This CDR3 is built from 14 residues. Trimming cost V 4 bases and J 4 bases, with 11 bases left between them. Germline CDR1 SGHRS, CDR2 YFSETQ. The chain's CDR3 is CASSVEQSNEKLFF. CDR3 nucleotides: TGCGCCAGCAGCGTGGAACAGAGTAATGAAAAACTGTTTTTT. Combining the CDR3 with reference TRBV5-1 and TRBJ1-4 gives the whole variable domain KAGVTQTPRYLIKTRGQQVTLSCSPISGHRSVSWYQQTPGQGLQFLFEYFSETQRNKGNFPGRFSGRQFSNSRSEMNVSTLELGDSALYLCASSVEQSNEKLFFGSGTQLSVL.

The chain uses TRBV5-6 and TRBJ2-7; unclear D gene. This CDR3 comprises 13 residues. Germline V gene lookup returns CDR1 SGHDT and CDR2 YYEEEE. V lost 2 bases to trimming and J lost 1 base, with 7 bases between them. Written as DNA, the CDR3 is TGTGCCAGCAGCTTCGCCACATCCTACGAGCAGTACTTC. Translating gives CASSFATSYEQYF.

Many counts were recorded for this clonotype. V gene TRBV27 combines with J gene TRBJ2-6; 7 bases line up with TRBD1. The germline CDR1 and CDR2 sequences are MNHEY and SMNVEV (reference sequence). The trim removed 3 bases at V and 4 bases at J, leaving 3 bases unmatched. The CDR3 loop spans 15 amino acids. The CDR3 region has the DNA TGTGCCAGCAGTTTGACAGGGAACGGGGCCAACGTCCTGACTTTC. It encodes CASSLTGNGANVLTF.

DNA for the CDR3: TGCAGCACATCTTCCGGGACAGGCAATCAGCCCCAGCATTTT. It is translated as CSTSSGTGNQPQHF. This chain links TRBV20-1 with TRBJ1-5, with 7 bases fitting TRBD1. Germline V gives CDR1 DFQATT, CDR2 SNEGSKA (reference sequence). The CDR3 loop spans 14 amino acids.

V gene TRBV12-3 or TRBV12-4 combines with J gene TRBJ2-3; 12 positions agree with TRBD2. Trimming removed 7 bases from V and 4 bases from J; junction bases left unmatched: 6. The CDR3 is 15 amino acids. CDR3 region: CASTLAGGTADTQYF. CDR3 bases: TGTGCCAGCACCCTAGCGGGAGGGACAGCAGATACGCAGTATTTT.

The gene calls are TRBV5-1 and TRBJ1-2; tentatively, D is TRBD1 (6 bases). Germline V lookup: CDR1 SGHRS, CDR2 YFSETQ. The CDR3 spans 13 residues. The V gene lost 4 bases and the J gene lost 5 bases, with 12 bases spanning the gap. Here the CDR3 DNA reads TGCGCCAGCAGCCACGGGACATCTTATGGCTACACCTTC. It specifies CASSHGTSYGYTF.

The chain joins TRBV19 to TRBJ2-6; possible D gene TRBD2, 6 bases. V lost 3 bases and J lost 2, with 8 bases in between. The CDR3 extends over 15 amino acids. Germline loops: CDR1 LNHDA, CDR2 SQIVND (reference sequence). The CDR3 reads CASSIWGAGANVLTF. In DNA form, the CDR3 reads TGTGCCAGTAGTATTTGGGGGGCTGGGGCCAACGTCCTGACTTTC.

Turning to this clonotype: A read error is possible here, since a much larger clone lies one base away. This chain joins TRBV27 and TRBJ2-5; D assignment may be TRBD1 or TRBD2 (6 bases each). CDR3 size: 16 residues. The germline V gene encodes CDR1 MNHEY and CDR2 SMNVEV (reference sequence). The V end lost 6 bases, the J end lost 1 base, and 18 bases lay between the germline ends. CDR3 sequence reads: CASRPGPGALQETQYF. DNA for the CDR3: TGTGCCAGCAGGCCAGGACCGGGGGCTCTCCAAGAGACCCAGTACTTC.

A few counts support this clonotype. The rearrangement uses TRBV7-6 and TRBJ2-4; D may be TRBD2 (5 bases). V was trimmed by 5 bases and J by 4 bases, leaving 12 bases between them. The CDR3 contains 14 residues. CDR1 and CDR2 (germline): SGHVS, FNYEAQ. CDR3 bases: TGTGCCAGCAGCCCTGGACTTGGTAAAAACATTCAGTACTTC. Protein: CASSPGLGKNIQYF.